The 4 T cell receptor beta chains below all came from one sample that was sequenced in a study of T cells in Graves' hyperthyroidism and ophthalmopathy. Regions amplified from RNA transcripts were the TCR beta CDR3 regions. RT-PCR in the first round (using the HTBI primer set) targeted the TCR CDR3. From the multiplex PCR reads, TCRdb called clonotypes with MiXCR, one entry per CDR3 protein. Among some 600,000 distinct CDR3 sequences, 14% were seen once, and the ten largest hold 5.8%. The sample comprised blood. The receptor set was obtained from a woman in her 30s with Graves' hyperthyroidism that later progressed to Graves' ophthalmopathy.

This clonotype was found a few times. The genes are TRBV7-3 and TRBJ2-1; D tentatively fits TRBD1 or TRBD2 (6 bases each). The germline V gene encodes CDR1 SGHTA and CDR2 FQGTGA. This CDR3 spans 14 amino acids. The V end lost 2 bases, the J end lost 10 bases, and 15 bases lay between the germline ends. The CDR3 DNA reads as TGTGCCAGCAGCTTAGAAGCAGTCGGGGGCGAGCAGTTCTTC. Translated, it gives CASSLEAVGGEQFF. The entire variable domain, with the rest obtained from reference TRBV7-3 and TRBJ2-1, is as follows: GAGVSQTPSNKVTEKGKYVELRCDPISGHTALYWYRQSLGQGPEFLIYFQGTGAADDSGLPNDRFFAVRPEGSVSTLKIQRTERGDSAVYLCASSLEAVGGEQFFGPGTRLTVL.

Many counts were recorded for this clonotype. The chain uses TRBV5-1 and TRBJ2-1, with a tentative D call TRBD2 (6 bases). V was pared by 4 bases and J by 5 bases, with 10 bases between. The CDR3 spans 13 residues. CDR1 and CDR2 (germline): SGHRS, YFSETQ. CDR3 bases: TGCGCCAGCAGCGGAGTAGCGGACAATGAGCAGTTCTTC. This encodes CASSGVADNEQFF. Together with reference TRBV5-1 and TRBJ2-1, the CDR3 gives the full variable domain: KAGVTQTPRYLIKTRGQQVTLSCSPISGHRSVSWYQQTPGQGLQFLFEYFSETQRNKGNFPGRFSGRQFSNSRSEMNVSTLELGDSALYLCASSGVADNEQFFGPGTRLTVL.

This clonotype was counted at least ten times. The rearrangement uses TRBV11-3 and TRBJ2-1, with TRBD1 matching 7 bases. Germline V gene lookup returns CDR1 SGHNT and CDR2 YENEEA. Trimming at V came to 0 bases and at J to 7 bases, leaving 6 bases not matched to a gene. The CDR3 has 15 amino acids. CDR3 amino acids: CASSLDRGGWNEQFF. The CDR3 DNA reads TGTGCCAGCAGCTTAGATCGAGGGGGCTGGAATGAGCAGTTCTTC.

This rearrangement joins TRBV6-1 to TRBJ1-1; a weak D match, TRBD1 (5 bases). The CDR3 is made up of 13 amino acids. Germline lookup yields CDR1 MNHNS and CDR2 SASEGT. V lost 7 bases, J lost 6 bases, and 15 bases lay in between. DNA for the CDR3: TGTGCCAGCACCCGAGCGGGGGGAGCTGAAGCTTTCTTT. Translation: CASTRAGGAEAFF.